A single T cell receptor beta chain is shown here with its context. Between the trimmed V and J ends, which lost 3 bases and 4 bases, there was a span of 10 bases. CDR3 length: 13 amino acids. Germline V gene sequence: CDR1 SGDLS, CDR2 YYNGEE. The authors' processing: Amplified reference gene primers provided the basis for estimating nucleated cell counts. Profiling relied on immunoSEQ multiplex PCR, and the TCRdb table lists in-frame clones only, not all of them. The V and J calls and clone size were taken over from that table, and D and trimming were inferred from the DNA. The sample lists more than 250,000 clones; 89% were seen once. This entry is derived from a study of blood T cell repertoires in COVID-19. On the study more broadly: Italy, Spain and the United States were the sources of the convalescent and acute COVID-19 samples. The analysed material was cDNA or gDNA that came from T cells, B-cell-depleted T cells, or PBMCs.

This clonotype was sampled from a young man who had recovered from COVID-19. Material: peripheral blood. The chain recombines TRBV9 with TRBJ2-5; the D gene is possibly TRBD2 (5 bases). CDR3 amino acids: CASSEGAGETQYF. The CDR3 DNA sequence: TGTGCCAGCAGCGAGGGCGCGGGAGAGACCCAGTACTTC.